This is a list of T cell receptor beta chains from one sample in a study of cytomegalovirus exposure and HLA in healthy donors. Sequencing was performed with immunoSEQ multiplex PCR; in TCRdb, only in-frame clones are kept and a portion is missing. The data show 160,000 or so clones, 88% seen once. Sequences were obtained from PBMCs. The receptors stem from a man aged 18 to 29 in good health and CMV-seronegative. Both conserved end residues are part of each CDR3. A D gene is named only where the DNA matches it firmly. Size tells how often a clone was seen (once, few, many) or the class of an expanded clone, and some rows leave it out.

j_call: TRBJ1-2
v_call: TRBV28
d_call: TRBD1
clone_size: .
cdr3_length: 15
cdr3_aa: CASSPLDRALYGYTF
cdr3_nt: TGTGCCAGCAGTCCTCTGGACAGGGCATTGTATGGCTACACCTTC

j_call: TRBJ1-1
v_call: TRBV28
d_call: .
clone_size: .
cdr3_length: 12
cdr3_aa: CASMRVFDEAFF
cdr3_nt: TGTGCCAGCATGAGGGTTTTTGATGAAGCTTTCTTT

j_call: TRBJ1-2
v_call: TRBV27
d_call: TRBD1
clone_size: .
cdr3_length: 15
cdr3_aa: CASSSRDRPNYGYTF
cdr3_nt: TGTGCCAGCAGTTCTCGGGACAGGCCGAACTATGGCTACACCTTC

j_call: TRBJ1-6
v_call: TRBV5-1
d_call: .
clone_size: .
cdr3_length: 16
cdr3_aa: CASSHDGDSYNSPLHF
cdr3_nt: TGCGCCAGCAGCCACGACGGGGACTCCTATAATTCACCCCTCCACTTT

j_call: TRBJ1-5
v_call: TRBV19
d_call: .
clone_size: few
cdr3_length: 12
cdr3_aa: CASSMGHQPQHF
cdr3_nt: TGTGCCAGTAGTATGGGGCATCAGCCCCAGCATTTT

j_call: TRBJ2-7
v_call: TRBV28
d_call: TRBD1
clone_size: .
cdr3_length: 16
cdr3_aa: CASSLNQGARSYEQYF
cdr3_nt: TGTGCCAGCAGTTTAAATCAGGGGGCGCGATCCTACGAGCAGTACTTC

j_call: TRBJ2-1
v_call: TRBV4-3
d_call: TRBD1
clone_size: .
cdr3_length: 14
cdr3_aa: CASSPGQALQEQFF
cdr3_nt: TGCGCCAGCAGCCCGGGACAGGCACTTCAAGAGCAGTTCTTC

j_call: TRBJ1-2
v_call: TRBV5-4
d_call: .
clone_size: .
cdr3_length: 15
cdr3_aa: CASSLANLRHYGYTF
cdr3_nt: TGTGCCAGCAGCTTGGCCAATTTGAGGCACTATGGCTACACCTTC

j_call: TRBJ2-3
v_call: TRBV7-9
d_call: TRBD2
clone_size: .
cdr3_length: 17
cdr3_aa: CASSLNVAGGSTDTQYF
cdr3_nt: TGTGCCAGCAGCTTAAATGTTGCGGGGGGGAGCACAGATACGCAGTATTTT

j_call: TRBJ2-7
v_call: TRBV7-9
d_call: .
clone_size: .
cdr3_length: 15
cdr3_aa: CASSLELGHSREQYF
cdr3_nt: TGTGCCAGCAGCTTAGAGTTGGGCCATAGTCGCGAGCAGTACTTC

j_call: TRBJ2-1
v_call: TRBV2
d_call: .
clone_size: .
cdr3_length: 13
cdr3_aa: CASILYVANEQFF
cdr3_nt: TGTGCCAGCATCCTGTACGTAGCAAATGAGCAGTTCTTC

j_call: TRBJ1-5
v_call: TRBV19
d_call: .
clone_size: .
cdr3_length: 15
cdr3_aa: CASSIEGARNQPQHF
cdr3_nt: TGTGCCAGTAGTATAGAGGGGGCGCGCAATCAGCCCCAGCATTTT